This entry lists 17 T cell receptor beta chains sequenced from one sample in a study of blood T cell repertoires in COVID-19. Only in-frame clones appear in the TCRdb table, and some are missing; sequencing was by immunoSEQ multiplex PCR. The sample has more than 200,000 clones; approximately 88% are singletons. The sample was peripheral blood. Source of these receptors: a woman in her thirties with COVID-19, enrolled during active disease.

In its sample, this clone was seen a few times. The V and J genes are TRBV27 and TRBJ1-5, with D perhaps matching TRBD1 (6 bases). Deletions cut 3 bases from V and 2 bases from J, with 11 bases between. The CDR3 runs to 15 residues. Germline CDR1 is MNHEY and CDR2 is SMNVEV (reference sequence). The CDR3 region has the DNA TGTGCCAGCAGTTTCAGGGGTTGGGGCAATCAGCCCCAGCATTTT. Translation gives CASSFRGWGNQPQHF.

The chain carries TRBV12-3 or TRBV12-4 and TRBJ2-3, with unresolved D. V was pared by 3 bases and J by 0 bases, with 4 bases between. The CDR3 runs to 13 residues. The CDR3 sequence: CASSFSSTDTQYF. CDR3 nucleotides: TGTGCCAGCAGTTTTTCTAGCACAGATACGCAGTATTTT.

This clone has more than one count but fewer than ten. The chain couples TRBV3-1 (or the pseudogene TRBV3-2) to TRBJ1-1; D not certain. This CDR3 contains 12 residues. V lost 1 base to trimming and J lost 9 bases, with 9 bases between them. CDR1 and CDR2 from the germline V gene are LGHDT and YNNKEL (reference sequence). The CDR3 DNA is TGTGCCAGCAGCCAAGGAGGGTGGAAAGCTTTCTTT. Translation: CASSQGGWKAFF.

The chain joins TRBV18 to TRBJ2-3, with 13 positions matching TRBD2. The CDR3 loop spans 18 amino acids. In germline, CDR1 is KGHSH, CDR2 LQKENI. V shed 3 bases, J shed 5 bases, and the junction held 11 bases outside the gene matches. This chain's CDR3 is CASSPNQRLAGGGDTQYF. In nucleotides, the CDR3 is TGTGCCAGCTCACCCAACCAGCGACTAGCGGGAGGTGGAGATACGCAGTATTTT.

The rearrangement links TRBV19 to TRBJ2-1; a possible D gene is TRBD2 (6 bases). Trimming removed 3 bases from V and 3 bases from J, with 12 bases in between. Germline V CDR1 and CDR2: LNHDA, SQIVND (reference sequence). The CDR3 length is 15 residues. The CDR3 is CASSIGGRLYNEQFF. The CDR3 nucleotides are TGTGCCAGTAGTATTGGGGGGAGGCTCTACAATGAGCAGTTCTTC.

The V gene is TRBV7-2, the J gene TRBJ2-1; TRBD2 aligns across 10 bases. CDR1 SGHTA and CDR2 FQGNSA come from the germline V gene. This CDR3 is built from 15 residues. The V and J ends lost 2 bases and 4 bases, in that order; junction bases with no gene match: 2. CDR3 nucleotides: TGTGCCAGCAGCTTAACTAGCGGGATTTACAATGAGCAGTTCTTC. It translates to CASSLTSGIYNEQFF.

The CDR3 DNA sequence: TGTGCCAGCAGCACCCGACAGGCGCTTGAAGCTTTCTTT. It specifies CASSTRQALEAFF. The chain joins TRBV5-4 to TRBJ1-1; possibly TRBD1 for D (6 bases). The germline CDR1 and CDR2 sequences are SGHNT and YYREEE (reference sequence). Trimming shortened V by 4 bases and J by 7 bases, and 14 bases separated the two germline ends. This CDR3 is 13 amino acids long.

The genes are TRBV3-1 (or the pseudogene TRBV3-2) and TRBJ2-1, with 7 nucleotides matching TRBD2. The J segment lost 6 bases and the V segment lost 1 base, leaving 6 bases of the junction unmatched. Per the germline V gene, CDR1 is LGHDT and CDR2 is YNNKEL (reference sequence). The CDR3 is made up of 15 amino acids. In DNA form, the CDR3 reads TGTGCCAGCAGCCAAGTTCGGGAGGCGGGCAATGAGCAGTTCTTC. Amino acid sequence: CASSQVREAGNEQFF.

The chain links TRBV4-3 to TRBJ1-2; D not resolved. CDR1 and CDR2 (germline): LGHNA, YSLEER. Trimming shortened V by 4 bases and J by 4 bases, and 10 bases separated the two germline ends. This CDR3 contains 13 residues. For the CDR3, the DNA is TGCGCCAGCAGCCTCGGGGTCCCCTATGGCTACACCTTC. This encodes CASSLGVPYGYTF.

The CDR3, as DNA: TGTGCCAGCAGGTCCTTGGGGGGAACCTACAATGAGCAGTTCTTC. The encoded protein is CASRSLGGTYNEQFF. The chain carries TRBV2 and TRBJ2-1, with D perhaps TRBD2 (6 bases). V lost 6 bases, J lost 2 bases, and 14 bases lay in between. Germline CDR1 SNHLY, CDR2 FYNNEI. CDR3 length: 15 amino acids. The whole variable domain, remainder taken from reference TRBV2 and TRBJ2-1, is EPEVTQTPSHQVTQMGQEVILRCVPISNHLYFYWYRQILGQKVEFLVSFYNNEISEKSEIFDDQFSVERPDGSNFTLKIRSTKLEDSAMYFCASRSLGGTYNEQFFGPGTRLTVL.

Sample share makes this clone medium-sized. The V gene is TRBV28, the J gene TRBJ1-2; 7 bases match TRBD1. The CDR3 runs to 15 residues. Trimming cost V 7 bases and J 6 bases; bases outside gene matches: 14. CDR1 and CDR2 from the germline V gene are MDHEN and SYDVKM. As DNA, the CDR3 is TGTGCCAGCAACAGGGGACGGTGGGGCCGCGATGGCTACACCTTC. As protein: CASNRGRWGRDGYTF.

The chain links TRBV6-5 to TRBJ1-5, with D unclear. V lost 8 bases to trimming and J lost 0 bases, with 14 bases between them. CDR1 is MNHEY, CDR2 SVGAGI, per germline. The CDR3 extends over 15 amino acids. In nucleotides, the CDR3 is TGTGCCAGCCGTTCAAACAGTAATAGCAATCAGCCCCAGCATTTT. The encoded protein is CASRSNSNSNQPQHF.

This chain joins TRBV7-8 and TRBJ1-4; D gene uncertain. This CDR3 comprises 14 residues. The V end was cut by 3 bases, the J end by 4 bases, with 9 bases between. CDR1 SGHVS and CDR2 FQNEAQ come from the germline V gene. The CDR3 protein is CASSLAGNNEKLFF. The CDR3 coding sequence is TGTGCCAGCAGCTTGGCAGGAAATAATGAAAAACTGTTTTTT.

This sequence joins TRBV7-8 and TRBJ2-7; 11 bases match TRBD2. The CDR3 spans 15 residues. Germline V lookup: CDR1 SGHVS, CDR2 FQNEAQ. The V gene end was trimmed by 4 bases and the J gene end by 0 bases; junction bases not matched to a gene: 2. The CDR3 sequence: CASSSSGGSSYEQYF. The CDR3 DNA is TGTGCCAGCAGCTCTAGCGGGGGGAGCTCCTACGAGCAGTACTTC.

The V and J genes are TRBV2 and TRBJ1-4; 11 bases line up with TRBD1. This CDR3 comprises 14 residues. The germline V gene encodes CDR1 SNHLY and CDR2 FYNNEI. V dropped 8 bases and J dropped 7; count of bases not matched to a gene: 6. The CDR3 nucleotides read TGTGCCAGCCCCGGGGGACAGGGGGGTGAAAAACTGTTTTTT. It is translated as CASPGGQGGEKLFF.

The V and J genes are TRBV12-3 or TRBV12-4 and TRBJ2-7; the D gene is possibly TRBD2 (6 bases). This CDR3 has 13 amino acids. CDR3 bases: TGTGCCAGCAGTCTAGCGACACCGTACGAGCAGTACGTC. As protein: CASSLATPYEQYV.

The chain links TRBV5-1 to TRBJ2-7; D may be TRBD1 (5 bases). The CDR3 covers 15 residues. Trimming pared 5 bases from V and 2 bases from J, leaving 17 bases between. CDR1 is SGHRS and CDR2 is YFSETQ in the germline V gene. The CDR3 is CASREDSPWAYEQYF. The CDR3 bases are TGCGCCAGCAGAGAAGACAGCCCTTGGGCCTACGAGCAGTACTTC.